The 20 T cell receptor beta chains presented below share a single source sample, sequenced in a study of OX40 agonist ivuxolimab in advanced cancers. Libraries were prepared through the immunoSEQ multiplex PCR assay. The table was pulled from immuneACCESS by TCRdb, which kept in-frame rearrangements only. Such tables lose some clones; where checked, under half of the loss comes from unresolved V genes, and the rest has no known cause. In this sample the table shows 20,000 or so clones, approximately 86% of which occur a single time. In total, the top ten clones hold over 15% of the sample. The sample consisted of CD4+ or CD8+ T cells sorted from blood, taken in a trial of the OX40 agonist ivuxolimab. The receptors originated from an adult with an advanced solid tumor such as melanoma, head and neck, liver or kidney cancer.

This chain connects TRBV5-1 to TRBJ2-1; TRBD2 aligns across 12 bases. In germline, CDR1 is SGHRS, CDR2 YFSETQ. The CDR3 loop spans 16 amino acids. Trimming cost V 4 bases and J 5 bases; bases outside gene matches: 7. The CDR3 spells CASSVPTSGRNNEQFF. The CDR3 nucleotides read TGCGCCAGCAGCGTCCCGACTAGCGGGAGAAACAATGAGCAGTTCTTC.

The rearrangement links TRBV2 to TRBJ2-7; a possible D gene is TRBD2 (6 bases). Trimming took off 7 bases at V and 4 bases at J, with 8 bases between the two ends. The CDR3 extends over 11 amino acids. Germline values: CDR1 SNHLY, CDR2 FYNNEI. The CDR3 DNA follows: TGTGCCAGCACCCGGGGGTACGAGCAGTACTTC. Its translation: CASTRGYEQYF.

This chain joins TRBV5-5 and TRBJ1-1; D unresolved. The V and J ends lost 3 bases and 3 bases respectively, with 9 bases between them. This CDR3 comprises 13 residues. CDR1 SGHKS and CDR2 YYEKEE come from the germline V gene (reference sequence). In DNA form, the CDR3 reads TGTGCCAGCAGCTCATCTCTTGACACTGAAGCTTTCTTT. Translated: CASSSSLDTEAFF.

This clone was picked up a small number of times. V usage is TRBV27 and J usage is TRBJ2-2, with D unclear. Trimming shortened V by 2 bases and J by 6 bases, and 4 bases separated the two germline ends. This CDR3 comprises 12 residues. From germline, CDR1 is MNHEY and CDR2 SMNVEV (reference sequence). The CDR3 here is CASSLVPGELFF. CDR3 sequence (DNA): TGTGCCAGCAGTTTAGTCCCCGGGGAGCTGTTTTTT.

This chain uses TRBV7-3 with TRBJ2-7; possibly TRBD2 for D (5 bases). The V gene lost 1 base and the J gene lost 2 bases, with 9 bases spanning the gap. This CDR3 spans 14 amino acids. Germline V lookup: CDR1 SGHTA, CDR2 FQGTGA. DNA of the CDR3: TGTGCCAGCAGCTTAATAGGAGGTACCTACGAGCAGTACTTC. Translated: CASSLIGGTYEQYF.

The chain links TRBV7-9 to TRBJ2-7; D might be TRBD1 or TRBD2, each matching 5 bases. Germline CDR1 is SEHNR and CDR2 is FQNEAQ (reference sequence). This CDR3 comprises 12 residues. V was pared by 5 bases and J by 2 bases, with 7 bases between. This chain's CDR3 is CASSTGPYEQYF. CDR3 DNA sequence: TGTGCCAGCAGCACGGGACCCTACGAGCAGTACTTC.

The J gene is TRBJ2-6, the V gene TRBV6-5; unclear D gene. Germline V gene sequence: CDR1 MNHEY, CDR2 SVGAGI. The length of the CDR3 is 14 residues. The V and J ends lost 6 bases and 3 bases respectively, with 9 bases between them. Here the CDR3 DNA reads TGTGCCAGCAGCCTCTCCGATGGGGCCAACGTCCTGACTTTC. It is translated as CASSLSDGANVLTF.

The rearrangement uses TRBV6-5 and TRBJ1-4; D is undetermined. Trimming took 0 bases from V and 8 from J, leaving 13 bases between them. The CDR3 totals 15 residues. CDR1 MNHEY and CDR2 SVGAGI come from the germline V gene. The CDR3 loop reads CASSYSRFGNEKLFF. CDR3 bases: TGTGCCAGCAGTTACTCTAGATTCGGGAACGAAAAACTGTTTTTT.

The rearrangement uses TRBV7-9 and TRBJ1-1; TRBD1 is a possible D gene (5 bases). V lost 6 bases, J lost 5 bases, and 22 bases lay in between. This CDR3 is 16 amino acids long. The germline CDR1 and CDR2 sequences are SEHNR and FQNEAQ (reference sequence). The CDR3: CASRGSGRGISTEAFF. The CDR3 DNA reads TGTGCCAGCAGGGGGTCGGGGAGGGGAATATCGACTGAAGCTTTCTTT.

J is TRBJ1-2 and V is TRBV7-9; D not resolved. Deletions cut 1 base from V and 8 bases from J, with 11 bases between. Germline values: CDR1 SEHNR, CDR2 FQNEAQ (reference sequence). The CDR3 sequence is 13 residues long. CDR3 coding DNA: TGTGCCAGCAGCTTAGGGGAAATGCGGGGCTACACCTTC. As protein: CASSLGEMRGYTF.

The chain links TRBV5-1 to TRBJ1-1; a weak D match, TRBD1 (6 bases). Trimming pared 1 base from V and 4 bases from J, leaving 11 bases between. The V gene's germline CDR1 is SGHRS and CDR2 YFSETQ. This CDR3 region has 14 residues. CDR3 sequence reads: CASSLTGGGTEAFF. CDR3 DNA sequence: TGCGCCAGCAGCTTGACCGGGGGCGGCACTGAAGCTTTCTTT.

The V call is TRBV9, the J call TRBJ2-7, with 11 nucleotides matching TRBD1. Trimming at V came to 3 bases and at J to 5 bases, leaving 7 bases not matched to a gene. The CDR3 is 15 residues long. Per the germline V gene, CDR1 is SGDLS and CDR2 is YYNGEE. CDR3 DNA: TGTGCCAGCAGCGGTCTGGGACAGGGGGTCCACGAGCAGTACTTC. Protein: CASSGLGQGVHEQYF.

The J gene is TRBJ2-2, the V gene TRBV2; 10 bases are a match to TRBD1. Germline lookup yields CDR1 SNHLY and CDR2 FYNNEI. The V and J ends lost 8 bases and 4 bases, in that order; junction bases with no gene match: 7. The CDR3 is 15 amino acids. In DNA form, the CDR3 reads TGTGCCAGCGGCGGACAGGGGGGTTTCACCGGGGAGCTGTTTTTT. Translated, it gives CASGGQGGFTGELFF.

V and J are TRBV29-1 and TRBJ2-7; 7 bases line up with TRBD2. V shed 0 bases, J shed 3 bases, and the junction held 8 bases outside the gene matches. Germline loops: CDR1 SQVTM, CDR2 ANQGSEA. CDR3 length: 15 amino acids. DNA for the CDR3: TGCAGCGTTGAAGACCTAGCGGCAGGGTACTACGAGCAGTACTTC. It encodes CSVEDLAAGYYEQYF.

This chain uses TRBV2 with TRBJ2-3; D might be TRBD2 (5 bases). Germline V gene lookup returns CDR1 SNHLY and CDR2 FYNNEI. The CDR3 is 12 amino acids. V lost 2 bases and J 8 bases, leaving 8 bases between the germline ends. The CDR3 DNA reads as TGTGCCAGCAGTGAACGGCGGGCTACGCAGTATTTT. Translating gives CASSERRATQYF.

The chain combines TRBV6-5 with TRBJ1-1; D unresolved. Germline lookup yields CDR1 MNHEY and CDR2 SVGAGI. With 6 bases removed from V and 1 base from J, the gap between germline ends came to 12 bases. This CDR3 has 14 amino acids. CDR3 bases: TGTGCCAGCAGGGCCCTTAGATGGAACACTGAAGCTTTCTTT. Protein sequence: CASRALRWNTEAFF.

The gene calls are TRBV2 and TRBJ2-1; 8 bases are a match to TRBD1. Germline lookup yields CDR1 SNHLY and CDR2 FYNNEI. The CDR3 is made up of 14 amino acids. The V and J ends lost 5 bases and 9 bases, in that order; junction bases with no gene match: 9. This CDR3 reads CASSPTGGFFEQFF. The CDR3 region has the DNA TGTGCCAGCAGTCCAACAGGGGGGTTTTTTGAGCAGTTCTTC.

This clone has a handful of counts. V and J are TRBV2 and TRBJ1-4; D might be TRBD1 (5 bases). Germline assignment: CDR1 SNHLY and CDR2 FYNNEI. The length of the CDR3 is 11 residues. Trimming stripped 3 bases from V and 16 bases from J, with 12 bases between. CDR3 region: CASSDRTIPFF. The CDR3 DNA is TGTGCCAGCAGTGATCGGACAATCCCGTTTTTT.

This sequence joins TRBV29-1 and TRBJ2-7; no definite D call. The CDR3 sequence is 14 residues long. Germline V CDR1 and CDR2: SQVTM, ANQGSEA. Deletions cut 0 bases from V and 0 bases from J, with 9 bases between. CDR3 DNA: TGCAGCGTTGAAGATCGAGGCAACTCCTACGAGCAGTACTTC. Amino acid sequence: CSVEDRGNSYEQYF.

V usage is TRBV6-6 and J usage is TRBJ2-7, with D hard to call. The CDR3 has 14 residues. Germline lookup yields CDR1 MNHNY and CDR2 SVGAGI (reference sequence). The V end was cut by 2 bases, the J end by 2 bases, with 10 bases between. Written as DNA, the CDR3 is TGTGCCAGCAGTTACGATCAGCTCACCTACGAGCAGTACTTC. Translated: CASSYDQLTYEQYF.